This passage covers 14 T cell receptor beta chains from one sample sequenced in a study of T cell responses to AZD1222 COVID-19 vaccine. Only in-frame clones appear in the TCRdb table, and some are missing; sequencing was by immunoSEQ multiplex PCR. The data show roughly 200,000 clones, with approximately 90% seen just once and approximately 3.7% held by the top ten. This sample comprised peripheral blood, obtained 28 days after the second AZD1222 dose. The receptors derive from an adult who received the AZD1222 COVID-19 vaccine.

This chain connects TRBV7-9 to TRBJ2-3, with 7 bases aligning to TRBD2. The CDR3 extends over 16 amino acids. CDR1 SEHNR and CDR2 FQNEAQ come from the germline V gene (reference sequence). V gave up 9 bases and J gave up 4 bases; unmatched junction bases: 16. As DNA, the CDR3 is TGTGCCAGTAGAATCATAGGGGCGGGAGCCGCAGATACGCAGTATTTT. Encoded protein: CASRIIGAGAADTQYF.

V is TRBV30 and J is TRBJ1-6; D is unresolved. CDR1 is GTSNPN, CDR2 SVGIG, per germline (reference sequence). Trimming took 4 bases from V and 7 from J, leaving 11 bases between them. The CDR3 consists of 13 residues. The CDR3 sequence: CAWNEGMNSPLHF. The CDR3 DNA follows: TGTGCCTGGAACGAGGGAATGAATTCACCCCTCCACTTT.

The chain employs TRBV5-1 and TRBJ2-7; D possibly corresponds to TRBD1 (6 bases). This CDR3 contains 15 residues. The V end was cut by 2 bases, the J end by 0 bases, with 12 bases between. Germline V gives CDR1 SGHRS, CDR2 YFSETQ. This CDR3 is CASSFRQESSYEQYF. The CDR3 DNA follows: TGCGCCAGCAGCTTTAGACAGGAGAGCTCCTACGAGCAGTACTTC.

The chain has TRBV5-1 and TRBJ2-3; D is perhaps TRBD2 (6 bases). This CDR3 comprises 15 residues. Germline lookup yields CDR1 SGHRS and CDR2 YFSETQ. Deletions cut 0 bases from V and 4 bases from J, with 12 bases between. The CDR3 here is CASSLARTGADTQYF. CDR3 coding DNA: TGCGCCAGCAGCTTGGCCAGGACGGGGGCAGATACGCAGTATTTT.

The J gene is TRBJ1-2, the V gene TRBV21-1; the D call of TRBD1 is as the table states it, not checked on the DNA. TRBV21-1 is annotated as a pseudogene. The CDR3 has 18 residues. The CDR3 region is CASSKNNPGQRTNYGYTF. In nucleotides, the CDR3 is TGTGCCAGCAGCAAAAACAACCCGGGACAGAGGACGAACTATGGCTACACCTTC.

This CDR3 reads CASSSGTDYNEQFF. The CDR3 region has the DNA TGTGCCAGCAGCTCCGGGACAGACTACAATGAGCAGTTCTTC. J is TRBJ2-1 and V is TRBV7-3, with TRBD1 identical over 7 bases. The ends lost 4 bases at V and 3 bases at J; junction bases unmatched: 3. Germline CDR1 SGHTA, CDR2 FQGTGA. This CDR3 region has 14 residues.

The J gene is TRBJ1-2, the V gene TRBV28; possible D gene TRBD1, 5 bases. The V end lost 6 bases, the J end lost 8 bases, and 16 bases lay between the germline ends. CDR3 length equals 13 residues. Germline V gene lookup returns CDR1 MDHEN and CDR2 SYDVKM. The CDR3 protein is CASSQDGGFGYTF. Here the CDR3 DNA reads TGTGCCAGCAGCCAGGACGGGGGTTTCGGCTACACCTTC.

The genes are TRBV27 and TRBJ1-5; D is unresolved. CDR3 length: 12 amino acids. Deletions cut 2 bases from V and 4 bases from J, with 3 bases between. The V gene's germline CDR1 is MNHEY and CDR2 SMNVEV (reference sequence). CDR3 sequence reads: CASSLNNQPQHF. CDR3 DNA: TGTGCCAGCAGTTTAAATAATCAGCCCCAGCATTTT.

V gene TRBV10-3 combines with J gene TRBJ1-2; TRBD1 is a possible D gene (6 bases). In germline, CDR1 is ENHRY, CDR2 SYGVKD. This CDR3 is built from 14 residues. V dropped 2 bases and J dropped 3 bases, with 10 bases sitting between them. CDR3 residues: CAISEGTGYYGYTF. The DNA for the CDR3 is TGTGCCATCAGTGAGGGTACAGGGTACTATGGCTACACCTTC.

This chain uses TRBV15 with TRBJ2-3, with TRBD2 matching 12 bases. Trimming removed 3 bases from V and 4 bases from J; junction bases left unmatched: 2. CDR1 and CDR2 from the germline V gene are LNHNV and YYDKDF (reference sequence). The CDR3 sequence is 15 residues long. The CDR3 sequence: CATSRTSGSPDTQYF. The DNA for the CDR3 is TGTGCCACCAGCAGGACTAGCGGGAGCCCAGATACGCAGTATTTT.

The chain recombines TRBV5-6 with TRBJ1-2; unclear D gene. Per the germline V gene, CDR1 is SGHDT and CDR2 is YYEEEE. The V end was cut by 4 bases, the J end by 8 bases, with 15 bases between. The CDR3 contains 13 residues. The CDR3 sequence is CASSPLPTGGYTF. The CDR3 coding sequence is TGTGCCAGCAGCCCACTCCCCACGGGGGGCTACACCTTC.

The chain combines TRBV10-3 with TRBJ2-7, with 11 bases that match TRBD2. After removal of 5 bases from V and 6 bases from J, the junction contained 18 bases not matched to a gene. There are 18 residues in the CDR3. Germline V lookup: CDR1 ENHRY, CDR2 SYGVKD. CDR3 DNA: TGTGCCATCAGTCCCCCTATAGCGGGAGGGCCGGCAGTGGGCGAGCAGTACTTC. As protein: CAISPPIAGGPAVGEQYF.

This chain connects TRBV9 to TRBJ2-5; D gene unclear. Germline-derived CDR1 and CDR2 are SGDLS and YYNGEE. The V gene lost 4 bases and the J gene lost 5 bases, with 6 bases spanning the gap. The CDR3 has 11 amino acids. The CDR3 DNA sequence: TGTGCCAGCAGCCGAACCGAGACCCAGTACTTC. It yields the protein CASSRTETQYF. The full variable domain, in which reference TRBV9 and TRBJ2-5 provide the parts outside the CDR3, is DSGVTQTPKHLITATGQRVTLRCSPRSGDLSVYWYQQSLDQGLQFLIQYYNGEERAKGNILERFSAQQFPDLHSELNLSSLELGDSALYFCASSRTETQYFGPGTRLLVL.

The DNA for the CDR3 is TGTGCCAGCAGTCGAGGACAGTATAATTCACCCCTCCACTTT. Encoded protein: CASSRGQYNSPLHF. This rearrangement joins TRBV28 to TRBJ1-6, with a weak D call TRBD1 (6 bases). Germline loops: CDR1 MDHEN, CDR2 SYDVKM. The CDR3 covers 14 residues. Trimming removed 5 bases at V and 4 bases at J, with 9 bases between.